This is a list of T cell receptor beta chains from one sample in a study of blood T cell repertoires in COVID-19. The table came from immunoSEQ multiplex PCR; TCRdb's copy has only in-frame clones and leaves some out. The table shows 210,000 or so clones, with about 88% occurring only once. Input material: peripheral blood. The receptor source for this set is a middle-aged woman who had recovered from COVID-19. CDR3s include the opening cysteine and the closing phenylalanine or tryptophan. The order of the fields is V gene, D gene, clone size, J gene, CDR3 DNA, CDR3 protein. D genes are given only for firm matches. Rows may omit the clone size; those that give it use once, few, many or a size class.

TRBV5-1	TRBD2	NA	TRBJ2-1	TGCGCCAGCAGCCCGCGGACTAGCGGGGCTGATGAGCAGTTCTTC	CASSPRTSGADEQFF
TRBV19	NA	NA	TRBJ1-1	TGTGCCAGTAGTATAGATGGACAGACGCTTGGAGCTTTCTTT	CASSIDGQTLGAFF
TRBV10-3	TRBD1	NA	TRBJ1-1	TGTGCCATCAGTGAAGCCAGACAGGGCCCGGTGAACACTGAAGCTTTCTTT	CAISEARQGPVNTEAFF
TRBV14	TRBD1	NA	TRBJ2-4	TGTGCCAGCAGGTTTGGACAGGGACTAGCCAAAAACATTCAGTACTTC	CASRFGQGLAKNIQYF
TRBV16	TRBD2	NA	TRBJ2-1	TGTGCCTCGGGCAAGCGGGAGGGACATGAGCAGTTCTTC	CASGKREGHEQFF
TRBV3-1/TRBV3-2	TRBD2	NA	TRBJ2-6	TGTGCCAGCAGCCAAGACGGACTAGCCGGTTCTGGGGCCAACGTCCTGACTTTC	CASSQDGLAGSGANVLTF
TRBV3-1/TRBV3-2	NA	NA	TRBJ2-5	TGTGCCAGCAGCCCAGGGGTGCCGGAGACCCAGTACTTC	CASSPGVPETQYF
TRBV5-1	NA	few	TRBJ1-2	TGCGCCAGCAGCTTGCGCACGACAGGAAACTATGGCTACACCTTC	CASSLRTTGNYGYTF
TRBV19	TRBD1	NA	TRBJ1-5	TGTGCCAGTAGGGAAGGCCAGGGGGTCGGTCAGCCCCAGCATTTT	CASREGQGVGQPQHF
TRBV11-3	NA	NA	TRBJ2-3	TGTGCCAGCAGCTTTGCGTATAGCGGAGTCAGCACAGATACGCAGTATTTT	CASSFAYSGVSTDTQYF
TRBV2	TRBD2	NA	TRBJ2-5	TGTGCCAGCAGTTTTGACAGCGGGAGGGCCTATCAAGAGACCCAGTACTTC	CASSFDSGRAYQETQYF
TRBV6-2/TRBV6-3	TRBD1	many	TRBJ1-1	TGTGCCAGCAGTTACTCACAGGGGCTCGACACTGAAGCTTTCTTT	CASSYSQGLDTEAFF
TRBV7-2	TRBD2	NA	TRBJ2-3	TGTGCCAGCAGCTTAGGTGGTAGCGGGAGGGCTTTAGATACGCAGTATTTT	CASSLGGSGRALDTQYF
TRBV7-2	TRBD2	NA	TRBJ2-7	TGTGCCAGCAGCTTAGCTAGCGGGAGGGCCCCTGGAGACGAGCAGTACTTC	CASSLASGRAPGDEQYF
TRBV28	NA	NA	TRBJ1-2	TGTGCCAGCAGTTCAACTATCCAGTCGGAGCTTGCTAGGGGCTACACCTTC	CASSSTIQSELARGYTF
TRBV30	NA	NA	TRBJ2-5	TGTGCCTGGAGTGAAATGGGCTTAGGCCAAGAGACCCAGTACTTC	CAWSEMGLGQETQYF
TRBV12-3/TRBV12-4	NA	NA	TRBJ1-2	TGTGCCAGCAATTCCGCAGGGATGGGAGGCTACACCTTC	CASNSAGMGGYTF
TRBV4-2	NA	NA	TRBJ2-2	TGTGCCAGCAGCCAAGAGAAAAGAGGCGGGGAGCTGTTTTTT	CASSQEKRGGELFF
TRBV27	TRBD2	once	TRBJ2-7	TGTGCCAGCAAACTCGGGACTAGCGAACCCTACGAGCAGTACTTC	CASKLGTSEPYEQYF
TRBV7-6	TRBD1	few	TRBJ2-7	TGTGCCAGCAGCTTGGACCAGGGACAGGGGGCCTACGAGCAGTACTTC	CASSLDQGQGAYEQYF
TRBV30	TRBD1	NA	TRBJ1-5	TGTGCCTGGCGGACGGACAGGGATAAGTACAATCAGCCCCAGCATTTT	CAWRTDRDKYNQPQHF
TRBV14	NA	NA	TRBJ2-7	TGTGCCAGCAGCCAAGGGACAGTGGCCGAGCAGTACTTC	CASSQGTVAEQYF
TRBV6-6	NA	NA	TRBJ2-1	TGTGCCAGCAGGAACACCAATGAGCAGTTCTTC	CASRNTNEQFF
TRBV18	TRBD1	NA	TRBJ2-7	TGTGCCAGCTCGTTTCCGGGACAGAACATCTACGAGCAGTACTTC	CASSFPGQNIYEQYF
TRBV27	NA	NA	TRBJ1-6	TGTGCCAGCAGTCAGGCAGCCTATAATTCACCCCTCCACTTT	CASSQAAYNSPLHF
TRBV6-5	NA	NA	TRBJ1-2	TGTGCCAGCAGTTACTCACAAACCTATGGCTACACCTTC	CASSYSQTYGYTF
TRBV5-1	NA	NA	TRBJ1-1	TGCGCCAGCAGCTTGGGAGGTTTCACTGAAGCTTTCTTT	CASSLGGFTEAFF
TRBV12-3/TRBV12-4	NA	NA	TRBJ2-3	TGTGCCAGCAGTCGTTCGACATCAGATACGCAGTATTTT	CASSRSTSDTQYF
TRBV11-3	NA	NA	TRBJ2-2	TGTGCCAGCAGCTTAATGGGCGGAGGGAACACCGGGGAGCTGTTTTTT	CASSLMGGGNTGELFF
TRBV4-2	NA	NA	TRBJ2-1	TGTGCCAGCAGTCGACAGGCGTTGAATGAGCAGTTCTTC	CASSRQALNEQFF
TRBV5-6	TRBD1	NA	TRBJ1-5	TGTGCCAGCAGCTCCCAGGGGGATATCTTTCAGCCCCAGCATTTT	CASSSQGDIFQPQHF
TRBV28	TRBD2	NA	TRBJ2-3	TGTGCCAGCATCCGCGGGGGGAACACAGATACGCAGTATTTT	CASIRGGNTDTQYF
TRBV6-5	NA	NA	TRBJ2-3	TGTGCCAGCAGTTACGGTGGACAGTTAAGAGATACGCAGTATTTT	CASSYGGQLRDTQYF
TRBV4-2	NA	NA	TRBJ1-1	TGTGCCAGCAGCCAAGGGGCTGGGGGGGGAGGCACTGAAGCTTTCTTT	CASSQGAGGGGTEAFF